These 13 T cell receptor beta chains originate from one sample sequenced in a study of Graves' ophthalmopathy and Graves' hyperthyroidism. CDR3 regions of TCR beta were amplified from RNA transcripts. Investigators did first-round RT-PCR with HTBI primers, then second-round multiplex PCR. TCRdb passed the multiplex PCR reads through MiXCR, listing each CDR3 protein once. The repertoire has 350,000 to 400,000 distinct CDR3 sequences, approximately 20% of them found once; the top ten carry roughly 1.5%. Sequenced sample: peripheral blood. The receptors come from a woman aged 18-30 years with Graves' ophthalmopathy.

V and J are TRBV12-3 or TRBV12-4 and TRBJ1-5; D is perhaps TRBD1 (5 bases). Trimming stripped 7 bases from V and 0 bases from J, with 22 bases between. The CDR3 consists of 18 residues. This CDR3 reads CASTPGGKEAFSNQPQHF. CDR3 DNA: TGTGCCAGCACCCCTGGGGGAAAGGAGGCCTTTAGCAATCAGCCCCAGCATTTT.

V and J are TRBV29-1 and TRBJ1-5; 7 bases match TRBD1. J lost 4 bases, V lost 4 bases, and 4 bases had no gene match. CDR1 is SQVTM and CDR2 is ANQGSEA in the germline V gene. CDR3 length: 13 residues. The DNA for the CDR3 is TGCAGCGTTGGAGGGACAGAGAATCAGCCCCAGCATTTT. As protein: CSVGGTENQPQHF.

This clonotype was detected many times. The rearrangement joins TRBV7-2 to TRBJ1-5, with 8 bases matching TRBD1. J gave up 3 bases and V 5 bases, and 6 bases lay outside the gene matches. In germline, CDR1 is SGHTA, CDR2 FQGNSA. This CDR3 has 15 amino acids. The CDR3 is CASSPWTGSNQPQHF. CDR3 DNA sequence: TGTGCCAGCAGCCCCTGGACAGGGTCCAATCAGCCCCAGCATTTT.

In this sample, this clonotype turned up many times. The V call is TRBV14, the J call TRBJ2-7, with unresolved D. The germline V gene encodes CDR1 SGHDN and CDR2 FVKESK. Deletions cut 1 base from V and 5 bases from J, with 24 bases between. This CDR3 is 18 amino acids long. The CDR3 reads CASSQVNLRSRRSNEQYF. The DNA for the CDR3 is TGTGCCAGCAGCCAAGTTAATTTAAGGAGTCGAAGGTCCAACGAGCAGTACTTC.

This clonotype has ten or more counts. The chain joins TRBV29-1 to TRBJ1-2; TRBD1 agrees at 7 bases. The V gene's germline CDR1 is SQVTM and CDR2 ANQGSEA. This CDR3 has 14 residues. Trimming at V came to 1 base and at J to 6 bases, leaving 8 bases not matched to a gene. This CDR3 is CSVEGLGQVHGYTF. The CDR3 nucleotides read TGCAGCGTTGAAGGCCTCGGACAGGTCCATGGCTACACCTTC.

At least ten counts were recorded for this clonotype. J is TRBJ1-1 and V is TRBV11-2, with D uncertain. In germline, CDR1 is SGHAT, CDR2 FQNNGV. Trimming removed 6 bases at V and 0 bases at J, with 20 bases between. CDR3 size: 17 residues. The CDR3 loop reads CASSPLGLSGMNTEAFF. The DNA for the CDR3 is TGTGCCAGCAGTCCCTTAGGACTATCCGGTATGAACACTGAAGCTTTCTTT.

The chain recombines TRBV29-1 with TRBJ2-5, with TRBD2 as a possible D gene (5 bases). V lost 6 bases and J lost 2, with 10 bases in between. Germline CDR1 SQVTM, CDR2 ANQGSEA. The CDR3 covers 12 residues. Written as DNA, the CDR3 is TGCAGCGTCAAGACGGGGCAAGAGACCCAGTACTTC. Translation gives CSVKTGQETQYF.

This clonotype occurred many times. The V and J genes are TRBV11-2 and TRBJ2-7; D gene ambiguous. Trimming left V 0 bases short and J 0 bases short, with 9 bases between. Looked up from germline, CDR1 is SGHAT and CDR2 is FQNNGV. The CDR3 spans 15 residues. CDR3: CASSLEWRLSYEQYF. In nucleotides, the CDR3 is TGTGCCAGCAGCTTAGAATGGCGCCTCTCCTACGAGCAGTACTTC.

This clonotype was counted ten times or more. The chain carries TRBV7-2 and TRBJ2-7; D call uncertain. V was trimmed by 8 bases and J by 2 bases, leaving 10 bases between them. The CDR3 sequence is 12 residues long. Per germline, CDR1 SGHTA and CDR2 FQGNSA. This CDR3 is CASGESPYEQYF. The CDR3, as DNA: TGTGCCAGCGGTGAATCCCCCTACGAGCAGTACTTC.

This clonotype was recorded at least ten times. The gene calls are TRBV14 and TRBJ2-2; D ambiguous. Trimming pared 4 bases from V and 3 bases from J, leaving 12 bases between. The V gene's germline CDR1 is SGHDN and CDR2 FVKESK. The CDR3 totals 15 residues. The CDR3 loop is CASSRTSAYTGELFF. DNA of the CDR3: TGTGCCAGCAGCCGGACGTCAGCCTACACCGGGGAGCTGTTTTTT.

On this clonotype itself: A much larger clone sits a single nucleotide away, making a read error possible. The rearrangement links TRBV30 to TRBJ2-2; 7 positions match TRBD2. J was trimmed by 6 bases and V by 4 bases; bases with no gene match: 8. Germline lookup yields CDR1 GTSNPN and CDR2 SVGIG (reference sequence). The CDR3 is 14 residues long. CDR3 bases: TGTGCCTGGAAGGGCGGGAGTGGGGCCGGGGAGCTGTTTTTT. Its translation: CAWKGGSGAGELFF.

This clonotype has ten or more counts. V is TRBV6-2 or TRBV6-3 and J is TRBJ2-2; D gene uncertain. The V end was cut by 7 bases, the J end by 4 bases, with 16 bases between. This CDR3 is built from 15 residues. Per the germline V gene, CDR1 is MNHEY and CDR2 is SVGEGT. CDR3 in DNA: TGTGCCAGCACCCCCGGAAGGTCTCCCACCGGGGAGCTGTTTTTT. It translates to CASTPGRSPTGELFF.

In this sample, this clonotype turned up many times. The V call is TRBV19, the J call TRBJ1-2; D is uncertain. V was cut by 3 bases and J by 4 bases, with 3 bases left in between. The CDR3 consists of 11 residues. Germline V gene data show CDR1 as LNHDA and CDR2 as SQIVND (reference sequence). The DNA for the CDR3 is TGTGCCAGTAGTATGGCCTATGGCTACACCTTC. Protein product: CASSMAYGYTF.